Listed below are T cell receptor beta chains from one sample, sequenced in a study of response to subunit inactivated influenza vaccine. TCRdb reprocessed the RT-PCR reads with MiXCR, giving one entry per CDR3 protein. The sample shows about 780,000 distinct CDR3 sequences, 15% to 20% of them seen only once. Here the sequenced sample was PBMCs from blood, taken 4 to 6 days after vaccination. Source of these receptors: a man aged 50 or older who received an inactivated influenza vaccine. Both conserved end residues are part of each CDR3. The order of the fields is D gene, clone size, V gene, J gene, CDR3 protein, CDR3 DNA. The D gene is left open where the match is weak. Not all rows give a size; the values are once, few, many and, for expanded clones, a class.

d_gene: -
abundance: many
v_gene: TRBV7-2
j_gene: TRBJ1-6
CDR3aa: CASTSNWRTLHF
CDR3nt: TGTGCCAGCACCTCAAACTGGCGGACCCTCCACTTT

d_gene: -
abundance: many
v_gene: TRBV5-6
j_gene: TRBJ1-1
CDR3aa: CASSWEGTGGTEAFF
CDR3nt: TGTGCCAGCAGCTGGGAAGGGACGGGAGGGACTGAAGCTTTCTTT

d_gene: -
abundance: -
v_gene: TRBV3-1
j_gene: TRBJ2-7
CDR3aa: CASSQAGNEQYF
CDR3nt: TGTGCCAGCAGCCAAGCAGGGAACGAGCAGTACTTC

d_gene: TRBD2
abundance: -
v_gene: TRBV10-3
j_gene: TRBJ2-7
CDR3aa: CATRAGGSYEQYF
CDR3nt: TGTGCCACAAGAGCGGGAGGGTCCTACGAGCAGTACTTC

d_gene: -
abundance: few
v_gene: TRBV7-2
j_gene: TRBJ2-5
CDR3aa: CASSLARVAAETQYF
CDR3nt: TGTGCCAGCAGCTTAGCGCGGGTCGCCGCGGAGACCCAGTACTTC

d_gene: TRBD1
abundance: -
v_gene: TRBV6-2/TRBV6-3
j_gene: TRBJ2-1
CDR3aa: CASTGTGRREQFF
CDR3nt: TGTGCCAGTACCGGGACAGGGAGGAGGGAGCAGTTCTTC

d_gene: TRBD2
abundance: -
v_gene: TRBV19
j_gene: TRBJ2-1
CDR3aa: CASSTSSGGAHEQFF
CDR3nt: TGTGCCAGTAGTACCTCTAGCGGGGGGGCCCATGAGCAGTTCTTC

d_gene: TRBD2
abundance: few
v_gene: TRBV12-3/TRBV12-4
j_gene: TRBJ2-7
CDR3aa: CASSPLAGVYEQYF
CDR3nt: TGTGCCAGCAGCCCGCTAGCGGGGGTTTACGAGCAGTACTTC

d_gene: -
abundance: -
v_gene: TRBV6-2/TRBV6-3
j_gene: TRBJ1-2
CDR3aa: CASSRSRADGYTF
CDR3nt: TGTGCCAGCAGTAGGAGCAGGGCGGATGGCTACACCTTC

d_gene: -
abundance: -
v_gene: TRBV5-1
j_gene: TRBJ2-3
CDR3aa: CASSQPDSADTQYF
CDR3nt: TGCGCCAGCAGCCAACCCGACAGTGCAGATACGCAGTATTTT

d_gene: -
abundance: few
v_gene: TRBV28
j_gene: TRBJ1-5
CDR3aa: CASSFYGARSNQPQHF
CDR3nt: TGTGCCAGCAGTTTTTATGGGGCGCGGAGCAATCAGCCCCAGCATTTT

d_gene: TRBD2
abundance: -
v_gene: TRBV13
j_gene: TRBJ2-7
CDR3aa: CASSLGGTSGRSDYEQYF
CDR3nt: TGTGCCAGCAGCTTAGGTGGGACTAGCGGGAGGTCCGACTACGAGCAGTACTTC

d_gene: -
abundance: -
v_gene: TRBV18
j_gene: TRBJ1-1
CDR3aa: CASYQGLNEAFF
CDR3nt: TGTGCCAGCTACCAGGGGCTTAACGAAGCTTTCTTT

d_gene: -
abundance: many
v_gene: TRBV10-3
j_gene: TRBJ1-2
CDR3aa: CAISHDNYGYTF
CDR3nt: TGTGCCATCAGTCACGATAACTATGGCTACACCTTC

d_gene: -
abundance: -
v_gene: TRBV6-2/TRBV6-3
j_gene: TRBJ2-7
CDR3aa: CASTSLMGEQYF
CDR3nt: TGTGCCAGCACCTCACTTATGGGGGAGCAGTACTTC

d_gene: -
abundance: -
v_gene: TRBV4-3
j_gene: TRBJ2-3
CDR3aa: CASSQYDTSTDTQYF
CDR3nt: TGCGCCAGCAGCCAATACGACACCAGCACAGATACGCAGTATTTT

d_gene: -
abundance: -
v_gene: TRBV20-1
j_gene: TRBJ2-4
CDR3aa: CSARGTAGLLAKNIQYF
CDR3nt: TGCAGTGCTCGTGGGACAGCGGGATTACTAGCCAAAAACATTCAGTACTTC

d_gene: -
abundance: few
v_gene: TRBV4-2
j_gene: TRBJ2-3
CDR3aa: CASSQEWRDTQYF
CDR3nt: TGTGCCAGCAGCCAAGAGTGGAGGGATACGCAGTATTTT

d_gene: TRBD1
abundance: few
v_gene: TRBV15
j_gene: TRBJ1-2
CDR3aa: CATSREQGARYGYTF
CDR3nt: TGTGCCACCAGCAGAGAACAGGGGGCGAGGTATGGCTACACCTTC

d_gene: -
abundance: few
v_gene: TRBV12-3/TRBV12-4
j_gene: TRBJ1-4
CDR3aa: CASSLQGSVNEKLFF
CDR3nt: TGTGCCAGCAGTCTTCAAGGGTCAGTCAATGAAAAACTGTTTTTT

d_gene: -
abundance: many
v_gene: TRBV12-3/TRBV12-4
j_gene: TRBJ2-4
CDR3aa: CASSLTHRGKNIQYF
CDR3nt: TGTGCCAGCAGTTTAACACACCGGGGCAAAAACATTCAGTACTTC

d_gene: -
abundance: -
v_gene: TRBV5-1
j_gene: TRBJ2-1
CDR3aa: CASSLEAVYNEQFF
CDR3nt: TGCGCCAGCAGCTTGGAGGCGGTCTACAATGAGCAGTTCTTC

d_gene: -
abundance: few
v_gene: TRBV6-1
j_gene: TRBJ2-7
CDR3aa: CASSERQLSYEQYF
CDR3nt: TGTGCCAGCAGTGAGAGGCAATTAAGCTACGAGCAGTACTTC

d_gene: -
abundance: few
v_gene: TRBV5-1
j_gene: TRBJ2-1
CDR3aa: CASSVHAPRRRNINEQFF
CDR3nt: TGCGCCAGCAGCGTCCACGCCCCCAGGAGGCGTAATATCAATGAGCAGTTCTTC

d_gene: -
abundance: few
v_gene: TRBV29-1
j_gene: TRBJ2-2
CDR3aa: CSVVALTGELFF
CDR3nt: TGCAGCGTTGTGGCCCTCACCGGGGAGCTGTTTTTT

d_gene: -
abundance: many
v_gene: TRBV29-1
j_gene: TRBJ2-7
CDR3aa: CRVRSSYEQYF
CDR3nt: TGCAGGGTAAGGTCTAGCTACGAGCAGTACTTC

d_gene: -
abundance: few
v_gene: TRBV12-3/TRBV12-4
j_gene: TRBJ1-5
CDR3aa: CASSAGGTYNQPQHF
CDR3nt: TGTGCCAGCAGCGCCGGCGGGACCTACAATCAGCCCCAGCATTTT

d_gene: -
abundance: few
v_gene: TRBV14
j_gene: TRBJ2-3
CDR3aa: CASSQQGYTQYF
CDR3nt: TGTGCCAGCAGCCAACAGGGTTATACGCAGTATTTT

d_gene: -
abundance: -
v_gene: TRBV7-9
j_gene: TRBJ2-2
CDR3aa: CAGLMRGYTGELFF
CDR3nt: TGTGCCGGATTGATGCGGGGTTACACCGGGGAGCTGTTTTTT

d_gene: -
abundance: -
v_gene: TRBV11-2
j_gene: TRBJ2-5
CDR3aa: CASSFGLIQETQYF
CDR3nt: TGTGCCAGCAGCTTTGGCTTGATCCAAGAGACCCAGTACTTC

d_gene: -
abundance: -
v_gene: TRBV29-1
j_gene: TRBJ2-2
CDR3aa: CSVVLSTGELFF
CDR3nt: TGCAGCGTTGTGCTTAGCACCGGGGAGCTGTTTTTT

d_gene: -
abundance: -
v_gene: TRBV4-2
j_gene: TRBJ2-3
CDR3aa: CASSPGPRDADTQYF
CDR3nt: TGTGCCAGCAGCCCGGGACCCCGAGACGCAGATACGCAGTATTTT

d_gene: -
abundance: few
v_gene: TRBV6-5
j_gene: TRBJ2-2
CDR3aa: CASSYLGGGELFF
CDR3nt: TGTGCCAGCAGTTATCTGGGAGGCGGGGAGCTGTTTTTT

d_gene: -
abundance: -
v_gene: TRBV12-3/TRBV12-4
j_gene: TRBJ1-6
CDR3aa: CASTPAVGASPLHF
CDR3nt: TGTGCCAGCACCCCGGCCGTCGGAGCATCACCCCTCCACTTT

d_gene: -
abundance: few
v_gene: TRBV3-1
j_gene: TRBJ2-1
CDR3aa: CASSRNSGSGAYNEQFF
CDR3nt: TGTGCCAGCAGCCGGAATAGTGGTAGCGGAGCCTACAATGAGCAGTTCTTC

d_gene: TRBD2
abundance: -
v_gene: TRBV10-3
j_gene: TRBJ2-3
CDR3aa: CAISESFGGTSSTDTQYF
CDR3nt: TGTGCCATCAGTGAGTCCTTTGGGGGGACTAGCAGCACAGATACGCAGTATTTT

d_gene: -
abundance: -
v_gene: TRBV6-2/TRBV6-3
j_gene: TRBJ1-1
CDR3aa: CASSQGRFTEAFF
CDR3nt: TGTGCCAGCTCCCAGGGTCGGTTCACTGAAGCTTTCTTT

d_gene: -
abundance: many
v_gene: TRBV7-8
j_gene: TRBJ2-1
CDR3aa: CASSLRSYGHNEQFF
CDR3nt: TGTGCCAGCAGCTTACGTAGTTATGGGCACAATGAGCAGTTCTTC

d_gene: -
abundance: once
v_gene: TRBV20-1
j_gene: TRBJ2-3
CDR3aa: CRASSGLGTDTQYF
CDR3nt: TGCAGGGCTAGCTCGGGTCTAGGCACAGATACGCAGTATTTT

d_gene: TRBD1
abundance: -
v_gene: TRBV18
j_gene: TRBJ2-1
CDR3aa: CASSLVRTGGLDEQFF
CDR3nt: TGTGCCAGCTCACTGGTCCGGACAGGGGGTTTGGATGAGCAGTTCTTC

d_gene: -
abundance: few
v_gene: TRBV27
j_gene: TRBJ1-4
CDR3aa: CASSRLNEKLFF
CDR3nt: TGTGCCAGCAGTCGTCTTAATGAAAAACTGTTTTTT

d_gene: -
abundance: few
v_gene: TRBV5-6
j_gene: TRBJ2-2
CDR3aa: CASRTTRTGELFF
CDR3nt: TGTGCCAGCAGGACTACACGCACCGGGGAGCTGTTTTTT

d_gene: -
abundance: -
v_gene: TRBV25-1
j_gene: TRBJ2-7
CDR3aa: CASSGPFWVQYF
CDR3nt: TGTGCCAGCAGTGGACCGTTTTGGGTACAGTACTTC

d_gene: -
abundance: many
v_gene: TRBV5-1
j_gene: TRBJ2-7
CDR3aa: CASSLSAGYYEQYF
CDR3nt: TGCGCCAGCAGCTTGTCGGCAGGGTACTACGAGCAGTACTTC

d_gene: -
abundance: -
v_gene: TRBV5-6
j_gene: TRBJ2-6
CDR3aa: CASSFADTRSGANVLTF
CDR3nt: TGTGCCAGCAGCTTTGCGGACACCCGTTCTGGGGCCAACGTCCTGACTTTC

d_gene: -
abundance: -
v_gene: TRBV6-1
j_gene: TRBJ2-3
CDR3aa: CASRPAWGAVTDTQYF
CDR3nt: TGTGCCAGCAGACCGGCTTGGGGGGCGGTCACAGATACGCAGTATTTT

d_gene: -
abundance: few
v_gene: TRBV27
j_gene: TRBJ2-7
CDR3aa: CASSFSETASYEQYF
CDR3nt: TGTGCCAGCAGTTTCTCCGAGACAGCGAGCTACGAGCAGTACTTC

d_gene: -
abundance: few
v_gene: TRBV15
j_gene: TRBJ2-2
CDR3aa: CATSRAREAGELFF
CDR3nt: TGTGCCACCAGCAGAGCCAGGGAAGCCGGGGAGCTGTTTTTT

d_gene: -
abundance: few
v_gene: TRBV12-3/TRBV12-4
j_gene: TRBJ1-6
CDR3aa: CASSPYLRLEGSPLHF
CDR3nt: TGTGCCAGCAGTCCTTATCTACGACTAGAAGGGTCACCCCTCCACTTT

d_gene: -
abundance: few
v_gene: TRBV7-2
j_gene: TRBJ1-1
CDR3aa: CASSIPGQNTEAFF
CDR3nt: TGTGCCAGCAGCATTCCGGGACAGAACACTGAAGCTTTCTTT